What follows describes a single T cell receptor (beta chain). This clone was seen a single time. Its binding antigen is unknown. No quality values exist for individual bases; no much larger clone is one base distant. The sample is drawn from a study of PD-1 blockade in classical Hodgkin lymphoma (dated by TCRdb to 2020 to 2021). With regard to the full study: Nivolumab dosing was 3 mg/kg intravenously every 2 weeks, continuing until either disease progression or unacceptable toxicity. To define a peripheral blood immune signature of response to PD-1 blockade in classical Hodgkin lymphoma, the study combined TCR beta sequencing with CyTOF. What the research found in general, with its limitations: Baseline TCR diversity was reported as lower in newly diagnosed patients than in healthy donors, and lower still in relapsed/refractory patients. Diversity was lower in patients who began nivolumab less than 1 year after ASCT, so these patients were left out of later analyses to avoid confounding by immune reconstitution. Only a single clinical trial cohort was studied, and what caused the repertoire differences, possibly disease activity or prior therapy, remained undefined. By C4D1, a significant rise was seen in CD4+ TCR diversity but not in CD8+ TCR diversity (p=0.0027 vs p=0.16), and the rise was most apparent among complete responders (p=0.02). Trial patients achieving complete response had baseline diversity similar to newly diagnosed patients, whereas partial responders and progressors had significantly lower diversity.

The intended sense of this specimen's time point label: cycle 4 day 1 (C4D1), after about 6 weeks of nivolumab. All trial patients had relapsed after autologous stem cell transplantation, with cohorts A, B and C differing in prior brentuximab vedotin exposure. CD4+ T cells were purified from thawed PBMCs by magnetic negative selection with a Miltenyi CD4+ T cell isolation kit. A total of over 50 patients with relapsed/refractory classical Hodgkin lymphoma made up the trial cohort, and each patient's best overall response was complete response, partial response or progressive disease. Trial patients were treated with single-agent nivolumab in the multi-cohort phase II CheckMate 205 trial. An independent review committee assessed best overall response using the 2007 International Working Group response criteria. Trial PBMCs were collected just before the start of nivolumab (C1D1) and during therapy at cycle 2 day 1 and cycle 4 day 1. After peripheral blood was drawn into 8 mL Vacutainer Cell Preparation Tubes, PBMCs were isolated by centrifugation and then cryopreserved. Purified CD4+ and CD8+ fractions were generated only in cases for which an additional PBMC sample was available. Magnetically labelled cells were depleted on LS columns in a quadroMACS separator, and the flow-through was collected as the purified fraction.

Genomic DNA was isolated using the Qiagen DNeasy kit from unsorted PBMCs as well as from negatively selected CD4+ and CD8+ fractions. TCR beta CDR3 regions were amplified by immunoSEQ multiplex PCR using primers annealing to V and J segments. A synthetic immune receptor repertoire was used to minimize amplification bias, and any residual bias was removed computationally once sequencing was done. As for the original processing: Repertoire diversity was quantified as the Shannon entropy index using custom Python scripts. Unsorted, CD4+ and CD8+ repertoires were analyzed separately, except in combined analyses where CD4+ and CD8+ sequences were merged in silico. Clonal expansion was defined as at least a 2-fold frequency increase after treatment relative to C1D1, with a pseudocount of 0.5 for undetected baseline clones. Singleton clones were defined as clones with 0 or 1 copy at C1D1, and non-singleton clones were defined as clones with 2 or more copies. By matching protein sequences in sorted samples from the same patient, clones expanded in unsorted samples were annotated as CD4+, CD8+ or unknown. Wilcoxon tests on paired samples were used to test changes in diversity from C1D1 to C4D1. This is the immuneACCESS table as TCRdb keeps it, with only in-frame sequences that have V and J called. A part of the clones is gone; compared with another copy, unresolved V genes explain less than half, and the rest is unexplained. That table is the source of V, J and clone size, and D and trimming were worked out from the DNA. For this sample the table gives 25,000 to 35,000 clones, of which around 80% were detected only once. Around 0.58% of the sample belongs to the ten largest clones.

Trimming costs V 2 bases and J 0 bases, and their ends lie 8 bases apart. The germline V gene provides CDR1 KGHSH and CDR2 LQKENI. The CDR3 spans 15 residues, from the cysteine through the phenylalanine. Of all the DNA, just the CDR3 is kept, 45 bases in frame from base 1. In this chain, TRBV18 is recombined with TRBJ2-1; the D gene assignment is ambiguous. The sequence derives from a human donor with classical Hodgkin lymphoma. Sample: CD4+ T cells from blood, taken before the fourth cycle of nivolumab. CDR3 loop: CASSPNGYSYNEQFF. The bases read TGTGCCAGCTCACCAAACGGGTACTCCTACAATGAGCAGTTCTTC.